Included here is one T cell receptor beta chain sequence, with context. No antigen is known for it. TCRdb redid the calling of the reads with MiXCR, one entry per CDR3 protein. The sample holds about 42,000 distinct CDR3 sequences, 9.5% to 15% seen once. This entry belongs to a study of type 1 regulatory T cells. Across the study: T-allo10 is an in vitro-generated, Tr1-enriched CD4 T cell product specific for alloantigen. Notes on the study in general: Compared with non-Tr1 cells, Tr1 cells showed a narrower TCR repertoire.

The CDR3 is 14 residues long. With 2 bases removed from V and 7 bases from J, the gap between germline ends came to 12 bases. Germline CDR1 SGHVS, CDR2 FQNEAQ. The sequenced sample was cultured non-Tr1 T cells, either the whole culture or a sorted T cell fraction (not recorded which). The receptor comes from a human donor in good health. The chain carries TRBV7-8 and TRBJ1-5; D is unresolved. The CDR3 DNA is TGTGCCAGCAGCTTACAATTGGGAGGGCAGCCCCAGCATTTT. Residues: CASSLQLGGQPQHF.